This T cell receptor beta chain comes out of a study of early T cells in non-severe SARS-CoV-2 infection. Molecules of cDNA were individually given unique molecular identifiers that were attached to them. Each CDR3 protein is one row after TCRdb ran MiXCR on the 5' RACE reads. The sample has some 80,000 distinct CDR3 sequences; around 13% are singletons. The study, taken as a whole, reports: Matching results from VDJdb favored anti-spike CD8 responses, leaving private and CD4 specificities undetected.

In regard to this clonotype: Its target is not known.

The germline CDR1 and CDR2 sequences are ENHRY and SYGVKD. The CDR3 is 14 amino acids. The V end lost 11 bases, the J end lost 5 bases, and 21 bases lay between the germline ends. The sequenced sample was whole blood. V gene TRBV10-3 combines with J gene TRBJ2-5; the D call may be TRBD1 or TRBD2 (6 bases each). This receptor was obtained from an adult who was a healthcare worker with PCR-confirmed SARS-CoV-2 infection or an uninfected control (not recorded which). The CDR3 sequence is CAHGRGAFGETQYF. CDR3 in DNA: TGTGCCCACGGTAGGGGGGCCTTCGGGGAGACCCAGTACTTC.